A single sample gave rise to the 9 T cell receptor beta chains below, sequenced in a study of cytomegalovirus exposure and HLA in healthy donors. This table comes from immunoSEQ multiplex PCR, and its TCRdb copy is limited to in-frame clones, with some not included. This table holds some 86,000 clones, under 95% found once. Sequenced sample: PBMCs. These receptors all stem from a woman under 40 in good health and CMV-seronegative.

The chain links TRBV5-5 to TRBJ2-5, with D unresolved. CDR3 length: 15 residues. Germline loops: CDR1 SGHKS, CDR2 YYEKEE (reference sequence). Trimming left V 4 bases short and J 2 bases short, with 15 bases between. The CDR3 sequence: CASSRPSVLQETQYF. The CDR3 region has the DNA TGTGCCAGCAGCCGCCCTTCCGTACTACAAGAGACCCAGTACTTC. Based on the CDR3 plus reference TRBV5-5 and TRBJ2-5, the full variable domain is DAGVTQSPTHLIKTRGQQVTLRCSPISGHKSVSWYQQVLGQGPQFIFQYYEKEERGRGNFPDRFSARQFPNYSSELNVNALLLGDSALYLCASSRPSVLQETQYFGPGTRLLVL.

The rearrangement uses TRBV11-3 and TRBJ1-1; 7 bases agree with TRBD1. The CDR3 is 15 residues long. Germline V gene lookup returns CDR1 SGHNT and CDR2 YENEEA. The ends lost 5 bases at V and 6 bases at J; junction bases unmatched: 12. The CDR3 loop reads CASSTGQMTRAEAFF. CDR3 bases: TGTGCCAGCAGCACGGGACAGATGACGCGCGCTGAAGCTTTCTTT.

The genes are TRBV2 and TRBJ2-3; possibly TRBD2 for D (5 bases). Deletions cut 0 bases from V and 3 bases from J, with 16 bases between. The length of the CDR3 is 17 residues. The germline CDR1 and CDR2 sequences are SNHLY and FYNNEI. CDR3 coding DNA: TGTGCCAGCAGTGAAGCGCAACGCGGCGGGCTTACAGATACGCAGTATTTT. It yields the protein CASSEAQRGGLTDTQYF.

The rearrangement joins TRBV7-3 to TRBJ1-1; a possible D gene is TRBD1 (5 bases). V lost 5 bases to trimming and J lost 5 bases, with 12 bases between them. CDR3 length: 13 amino acids. Germline-derived CDR1 and CDR2 are SGHTA and FQGTGA. CDR3 protein: CASSTGGWTEAFF. In DNA, the CDR3 is TGTGCCAGCAGCACCGGGGGGTGGACTGAAGCTTTCTTT.

This chain links TRBV10-3 with TRBJ1-5; TRBD1 matches 9 bases. Germline CDR1 and CDR2: ENHRY and SYGVKD. Trimming removed 8 bases from V and 4 bases from J; junction bases left unmatched: 6. CDR3 size: 14 residues. Written as DNA, the CDR3 is TGTGCCATCGGGGACAGGGACGGGAATCAGCCCCAGCATTTT. Translation gives CAIGDRDGNQPQHF.

The V call is TRBV30, the J call TRBJ2-7; TRBD2 matches 14 bases. The germline CDR1 and CDR2 sequences are GTSNPN and SVGIG (reference sequence). V was pared by 3 bases and J by 6 bases, with 7 bases of the junction left unmatched. The CDR3 has 15 amino acids. DNA for the CDR3: TGTGCCTGGAGCCGGGGACTAGCGGGAGTCGCCGAGCAGTACTTC. It yields the protein CAWSRGLAGVAEQYF.

The V gene is TRBV7-2, the J gene TRBJ1-2; a possible D gene is TRBD1 (5 bases). The V end lost 7 bases, the J end lost 5 bases, and 32 bases lay between the germline ends. Germline V gene lookup returns CDR1 SGHTA and CDR2 FQGNSA. There are 19 residues in the CDR3. The CDR3 DNA is TGTGCCAGCACCGTAACAGTTCAGGGTGGGTCTGGTTCCTCGTATGGCTACACCTTC. It is translated as CASTVTVQGGSGSSYGYTF.

The chain employs TRBV15 and TRBJ1-1; no definite D call. V shed 1 base and J shed 1 base, with 7 bases lying between them. The germline CDR1 and CDR2 sequences are LNHNV and YYDKDF (reference sequence). The CDR3 runs to 14 residues. The CDR3 DNA reads as TGTGCCACCAGCAGAGGCGGGAGGAACACTGAAGCTTTCTTT. Encoded protein: CATSRGGRNTEAFF.

This clone was recorded only once. This sequence joins TRBV9 and TRBJ2-1; TRBD1 matches at 7 bases. The CDR3 is 16 residues long. Germline trimming cut 0 bases from V and 8 bases from J; bases unmatched to any gene: 11. From germline, CDR1 is SGDLS and CDR2 YYNGEE. CDR3 in amino acids: CASSVVGAGGRYEQFF. The CDR3, as DNA: TGTGCCAGCAGCGTAGTAGGGGCAGGGGGAAGGTATGAGCAGTTCTTC. The full variable domain, in which reference TRBV9 and TRBJ2-1 provide the parts outside the CDR3, is DSGVTQTPKHLITATGQRVTLRCSPRSGDLSVYWYQQSLDQGLQFLIQYYNGEERAKGNILERFSAQQFPDLHSELNLSSLELGDSALYFCASSVVGAGGRYEQFFGPGTRLTVL.